Listed here is a single TCR beta chain. This sample stems from a study of T cell changes during pregnancy in multiple sclerosis. Method: immunoSEQ multiplex PCR; TCRdb's copy keeps in-frame clones and lacks some. This table holds 30,000 to 40,000 clones, approximately 89% found once. Germline V gene data show CDR1 as SGHRS and CDR2 as YFSETQ. The length of the CDR3 is 13 residues. Between the trimmed V and J ends, which lost 0 bases and 4 bases, there was a span of 7 bases. The material sequenced was CD4+ T cells from peripheral blood mononuclear cells, taken after pregnancy. The sequence was collected from a female donor in good health, enrolled as a control in a pregnancy study. The J gene is TRBJ1-2, the V gene TRBV5-1, with D hard to call. CDR3 coding DNA: TGCGCCAGCAGCTTGGACAGTCCCTATGGCTACACCTTC. Protein product: CASSLDSPYGYTF.